This entry describes one TCR beta chain. The record originates from a study of shared clonotypes between healthy human individuals. The CDR3 consists of 11 residues. Germline V CDR1 and CDR2: SNHLY, FYNNEI. With 7 bases clipped from V and 8 bases from J, the junction kept 1 base outside the gene matches. CD45RO-negative, CCR7-selected cells formed the naive CD8 fraction, which excluded terminally differentiated effector memory CD45RA+ cells. Produced via immunoSEQ multiplex PCR; TCRdb's table is partial and in-frame only. The sample has around 2.1 million clones; roughly 91% are singletons. The sequencing sample was made of naive CD8+ T cells from PBMCs. The chain joins TRBV2 to TRBJ2-1, with 8 bases aligning to TRBD2. The sequence came from a man aged 18-30 years in good health. Some clones in this sample may be carry-over from other donors' samples. CDR3: CASTGGDEQFF. The CDR3 DNA reads as TGTGCCAGCACGGGGGGGGATGAGCAGTTCTTC.